This T cell receptor beta chain was sequenced in a study of Ad26.COV2.S vaccination and SARS-CoV-2 variants. The wider study: Intramuscular Ad26.COV2.S doses were given once or twice, 56 days apart. Study outcomes and limitations: Reported findings describe substantial breadth in spike-specific CD8+ and CD4+ T cell responses following vaccination.

The CDR3 sequence is 11 residues long. Per germline, CDR1 SNHLY and CDR2 FYNNEI. Assay: immunoSEQ multiplex PCR; the TCRdb copy retains only in-frame clones and omits some. This sample has around 450,000 clones, with about 91% found just once. Treatment here: around 19 received Ad26.COV2.S at low or high dose, single or two shots; about 5 received placebo; per-sample allocation not given. The samples date from day 63 after the first vaccine or placebo injection. The donor was a Boston adult aged 18-55 years. This clone was detected a few times. Its antigen is undetermined. At one end, the junction sequence differs from germline, possibly due to a read error.

The clonotype was recovered from a person aged 18-65 years who received the Ad26.COV2.S COVID-19 vaccine or a placebo. The sample consisted of peripheral blood, taken in a trial of Ad26.COV2.S vaccine versus placebo. This rearrangement joins TRBV2 to TRBJ1-1; no clear D gene. CDR3 sequence (DNA): TGTGCCAGCAGTCCTGGTCTCGAAAGGAGATTT. Translation gives CASSPGLERRF.